Below are 7 T cell receptor beta chains sequenced from a single sample in a study of T cell repertoires in cytomegalovirus infection. Using its own MiXCR run on the reads, TCRdb lists one record per CDR3 protein. This table holds 450,000 to 600,000 distinct CDR3 sequences, about 11% found once. Sequenced sample: PBMCs. The origin of the receptors is a human donor in good health (CMV status not recorded). Some clones in this sample may be carry-over from other donors' samples.

This clonotype was detected many times. This sequence joins TRBV6-5 and TRBJ2-1; 8 positions agree with TRBD2. The CDR3 totals 20 residues. V was pared by 0 bases and J by 7 bases, with 20 bases of the junction left unmatched. CDR1 and CDR2 (germline): MNHEY, SVGAGI. The CDR3 DNA is TGTGCCAGCAGTTACTCGGGAATTTCCAGCGGGAGCATCGGGGGAAATGAGCAGTTCTTC. It specifies CASSYSGISSGSIGGNEQFF.

This clonotype has ten or more counts. The chain uses TRBV11-2 and TRBJ1-4, with D hard to call. Germline lookup yields CDR1 SGHAT and CDR2 FQNNGV. The CDR3 loop spans 15 amino acids. Trimming removed 1 base at V and 4 bases at J, with 10 bases between. CDR3 bases: TGTGCCAGCAGCTTAGCAGGAGCTTATAATGAAAAACTGTTTTTT. It is translated as CASSLAGAYNEKLFF. Supplemented by reference TRBV11-2 and TRBJ1-4, the full variable domain reads EAGVAQSPRYKIIEKRQSVAFWCNPISGHATLYWYQQILGQGPKLLIQFQNNGVVDDSQLPKDRFSAERLKGVDSTLKIQPAKLEDSAVYLCASSLAGAYNEKLFFGSGTQLSVL.

The chain is built from TRBV30 and TRBJ2-1; TRBD2 agrees at 8 bases. The CDR3 has 14 residues. The germline V gene has CDR1 GTSNPN and CDR2 SVGIG (reference sequence). V lost 5 bases, J lost 5 bases, and 8 bases stayed unmatched. CDR3 bases: TGTGCCTGGCACACGGGACTAGTTAACAATGAGCAGTTCTTC. Residues: CAWHTGLVNNEQFF.

As to this clonotype: A much larger clone lies a single base off, so this may be a read error. The rearrangement links TRBV10-3 to TRBJ2-7; 12 positions agree with TRBD1. J was trimmed by 5 bases and V by 8 bases; bases with no gene match: 10. Germline lookup yields CDR1 ENHRY and CDR2 SYGVKD. The CDR3 length is 15 residues. The CDR3 is CAIRGDRGPGNEQYF. Written as DNA, the CDR3 is TGTGCCATCCGCGGGGACAGGGGGCCGGGAAACGAGCAGTACTTC.

The chain is built from TRBV19 and TRBJ2-1; 11 bases map to TRBD2. From germline, CDR1 is LNHDA and CDR2 SQIVND (reference sequence). This CDR3 is 15 amino acids long. With V trimmed by 6 bases and J by 5 bases, 6 bases remained unmatched. The CDR3 loop is CASSPSGRNHNEQFF. The CDR3 nucleotides read TGTGCCAGTAGCCCTAGCGGGAGGAACCACAATGAGCAGTTCTTC.

This clonotype has a handful of counts. The V and J genes are TRBV12-5 and TRBJ1-1, with D perhaps TRBD1 (5 bases). The CDR3 runs 17 residues. The germline V gene has CDR1 LGHNT and CDR2 FRNRAP. The germline V and J ends were trimmed by 3 bases and 0 bases, with 17 bases remaining between them. The CDR3 is CASGFGSAGPMNTEAFF. In DNA form, the CDR3 reads TGTGCTAGTGGTTTTGGTTCAGCGGGACCCATGAACACTGAAGCTTTCTTT.

Many counts were recorded for this clonotype. The rearrangement links TRBV7-6 to TRBJ2-6, with 8 bases that match TRBD1. This CDR3 is built from 15 residues. Germline V lookup: CDR1 SGHVS, CDR2 FNYEAQ. Unmatched junction bases numbered 1, after V lost 5 bases and J lost 1 base. The CDR3, as DNA: TGTGCCAGCAGCAGACAGGGGTCTGGGGCCAACGTCCTGACTTTC. It specifies CASSRQGSGANVLTF.